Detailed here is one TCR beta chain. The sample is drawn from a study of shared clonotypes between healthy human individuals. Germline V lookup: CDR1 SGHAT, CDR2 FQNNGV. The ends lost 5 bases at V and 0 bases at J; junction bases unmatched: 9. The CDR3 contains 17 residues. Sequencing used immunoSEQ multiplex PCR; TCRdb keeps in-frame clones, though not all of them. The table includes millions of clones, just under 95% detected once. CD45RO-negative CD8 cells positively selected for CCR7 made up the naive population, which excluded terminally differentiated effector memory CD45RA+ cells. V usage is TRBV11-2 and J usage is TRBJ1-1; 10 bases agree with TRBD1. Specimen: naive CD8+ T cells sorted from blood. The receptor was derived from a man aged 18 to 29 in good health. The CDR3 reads CASSPSPGTGVNTEAFF. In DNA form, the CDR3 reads TGTGCCAGCAGCCCCAGTCCCGGGACAGGGGTGAACACTGAAGCTTTCTTT.